These 31 T cell receptor beta chains share one sample of origin, sequenced in a study of T-cell reconstitution after alpha-beta-depleted transplantation in children. Preparing the TCRbeta library involved the use of unique molecular identifiers. TCRdb passed the PCR reads through MiXCR, listing each CDR3 protein once. The sample holds roughly 300,000 distinct CDR3 sequences, around 10% seen once. The sample here was peripheral blood, taken 180 days after TCRalphabeta/CD19-depleted stem cell transplant. The receptors here all came from a male patient aged 2 to 10 who had a stem cell transplant for chronic granulomatous disease, so the T cells may come from the graft donor.

This clonotype was picked up many times. The chain combines TRBV28 with TRBJ2-7, with 12 bases lining up with TRBD2. The CDR3 runs to 16 residues. Germline V gene lookup returns CDR1 MDHEN and CDR2 SYDVKM. Unmatched junction bases numbered 7, after V lost 6 bases and J lost 1 base. CDR3 sequence reads: CASSFPGLAGSYEQYF. Written as DNA, the CDR3 is TGTGCCAGCAGCTTCCCCGGACTAGCGGGATCCTACGAGCAGTACTTC.

The rearrangement uses TRBV12-3 or TRBV12-4 and TRBJ2-5; TRBD1 is a possible D gene (6 bases). Trimming removed 5 bases at V and 5 bases at J, with 9 bases between. This CDR3 has 12 residues. In DNA form, the CDR3 reads TGTGCCAGCAGTAGGACAGTTGAGACCCAGTACTTC. This codes for CASSRTVETQYF.

Ten or more counts support this clonotype. The V and J genes are TRBV29-1 and TRBJ2-3; D not certain. This CDR3 is 10 amino acids long. Per germline, CDR1 SQVTM and CDR2 ANQGSEA. Trimming stripped 6 bases from V and 6 bases from J, with 7 bases between. The CDR3 region is CSVGADTQYF. CDR3 bases: TGCAGCGTCGGCGCCGATACGCAGTATTTT.

Ten or more counts support this clonotype. The chain carries TRBV28 and TRBJ2-7, with 8 bases identical to TRBD2. This CDR3 comprises 13 residues. V gave up 3 bases and J gave up 6 bases; unmatched junction bases: 4. Germline V CDR1 and CDR2: MDHEN, SYDVKM. CDR3 sequence: CASSFPGGSEQYF. CDR3 DNA: TGTGCCAGCAGTTTCCCGGGGGGGAGCGAGCAGTACTTC.

The sample holds one count of this clonotype. A clone one base away is much larger, so this may be a read error. The chain links TRBV13 to TRBJ1-5, with D maybe TRBD1 (6 bases). The CDR3 sequence is 16 residues long. Germline V lookup: CDR1 PRHDT, CDR2 FYEKMQ (reference sequence). CDR3 region: CASSPDSTGPHHPQHF. The CDR3 DNA reads as TGTGCCAGCAGCCCGGACTCAACAGGGCCCCATCATCCCCAGCATTTT.

The chain uses TRBV3-1 and TRBJ2-1, with D perhaps matching TRBD2 (6 bases). The CDR3 runs 16 residues. V lost 1 base and J 9 bases, leaving 19 bases between the germline ends. Per germline, CDR1 LGHDT and CDR2 YNNKEL (reference sequence). The CDR3 sequence is CASSQVERLGRTEQFF. The CDR3 DNA reads as TGTGCCAGCAGCCAAGTTGAGCGACTAGGCCGTACTGAGCAGTTCTTC.

The rearrangement links TRBV15 to TRBJ2-1, with D unclear. CDR3 length equals 14 residues. The V end was cut by 0 bases, the J end by 7 bases, with 10 bases between. Germline assignment: CDR1 LNHNV and CDR2 YYDKDF (reference sequence). CDR3 nucleotides: TGTGCCACCAGCAGAGATCCTAGTTGGAATGAGCAGTTCTTC. This codes for CATSRDPSWNEQFF.

This clonotype showed up just a few times. DNA for the CDR3: TGTGCCAGTCGCCTGGGGGGACAGCGATTAGATACGCAGTATTTT. This sequence encodes CASRLGGQRLDTQYF. The rearrangement links TRBV19 to TRBJ2-3; possibly TRBD1 for D (7 bases). Trimming removed 8 bases at V and 5 bases at J, with 20 bases between. Germline CDR1 and CDR2: LNHDA and SQIVND (reference sequence). The CDR3 is 15 amino acids.

Ten or more counts support this clonotype. J is TRBJ2-5 and V is TRBV6-1; 7 positions match TRBD1. Germline CDR1 is MNHNS and CDR2 is SASEGT. The CDR3 length is 13 residues. Trimming removed 6 bases from V and 2 bases from J; junction bases left unmatched: 3. The DNA of the CDR3 is TGTGCCAGCAGGGGACAGCTACAAGAGACCCAGTACTTC. This gives the protein CASRGQLQETQYF.

In its sample, this clonotype was seen many times. The chain links TRBV29-1 to TRBJ2-1; 9 positions match TRBD1. CDR3 length equals 14 residues. Germline V gives CDR1 SQVTM, CDR2 ANQGSEA. Unmatched junction bases numbered 11, after V lost 6 bases and J lost 8 bases. The DNA of the CDR3 is TGCAGCGTGTCCGTGACAGGGGGAATCGATGAGCAGTTCTTC. Translation gives CSVSVTGGIDEQFF.

There are many counts of this clonotype. The chain carries TRBV7-2 and TRBJ2-6; 9 nucleotides align to TRBD2. The CDR3 totals 18 residues. The J segment lost 0 bases and the V segment lost 4 bases, leaving 7 bases of the junction unmatched. CDR1 SGHTA and CDR2 FQGNSA come from the germline V gene. The CDR3 reads CASSYSLAGLSGANVLTF. DNA for the CDR3: TGTGCCAGCAGCTATTCCCTAGCGGGGCTCTCTGGGGCCAACGTCCTGACTTTC.

This clonotype was observed many times. The chain employs TRBV4-2 and TRBJ2-1; a weak D match, TRBD2 (5 bases). Between the trimmed V and J ends, which lost 4 bases and 0 bases, there was a span of 13 bases. The germline V gene has CDR1 LGHNA and CDR2 YNFKEQ. The CDR3 loop spans 16 amino acids. DNA of the CDR3: TGTGCCAGCAGCCCAGATACTAGGAGCTCCTACAATGAGCAGTTCTTC. Its protein is CASSPDTRSSYNEQFF.

In this sample, this clonotype turned up many times. The chain employs TRBV12-3 or TRBV12-4 and TRBJ2-1; 8 bases fit TRBD2. This CDR3 comprises 13 residues. With 7 bases clipped from V and 8 bases from J, the junction kept 7 bases outside the gene matches. CDR3 coding DNA: TGTGCCAGCAACTCGGGACTAGATCATGAGCAGTTCTTC. Its protein is CASNSGLDHEQFF.

This chain links TRBV4-2 with TRBJ2-2; D may be TRBD2 (5 bases). Deletions cut 0 bases from V and 4 bases from J, with 9 bases between. The CDR3 has 15 amino acids. CDR1 and CDR2 from the germline V gene are LGHNA and YNFKEQ. The CDR3: CASSQEQGLTGELFF. CDR3 sequence (DNA): TGTGCCAGCAGCCAAGAACAAGGACTCACCGGGGAGCTGTTTTTT.

This clonotype was found many times. The chain uses TRBV27 and TRBJ1-1; D unclear. CDR1 and CDR2 from the germline V gene are MNHEY and SMNVEV (reference sequence). The CDR3 totals 14 residues. V lost 5 bases and J 3 bases, leaving 13 bases between the germline ends. The CDR3 loop reads CASSARGPDTEAFF. The DNA of the CDR3 is TGTGCCAGCAGTGCCCGCGGCCCTGACACTGAAGCTTTCTTT.

The genes are TRBV9 and TRBJ2-3, with D unresolved. Germline CDR1 and CDR2: SGDLS and YYNGEE. V was trimmed by 0 bases and J by 0 bases, leaving 8 bases between them. The CDR3 length is 15 residues. The CDR3 protein is CASSVGVASTDTQYF. CDR3 DNA sequence: TGTGCCAGCAGCGTAGGGGTAGCCAGCACAGATACGCAGTATTTT. Full variable domain (rest looked up from reference TRBV9 and TRBJ2-3): DSGVTQTPKHLITATGQRVTLRCSPRSGDLSVYWYQQSLDQGLQFLIQYYNGEERAKGNILERFSAQQFPDLHSELNLSSLELGDSALYFCASSVGVASTDTQYFGPGTRLTVL.

This clonotype was observed at least ten times. The V and J genes are TRBV20-1 and TRBJ2-1; 10 positions match TRBD2. The junction had 14 bases not matched to a gene; V was cut back by 6 bases and J by 6 bases. This CDR3 region has 16 residues. Germline-derived CDR1 and CDR2 are DFQATT and SNEGSKA (reference sequence). CDR3 bases: TGCAGTGCCCAATCTTACTTAGCGGGGGGTAGCAATGAGCAGTTCTTC. Its protein product is CSAQSYLAGGSNEQFF.

This clonotype appeared a few times. The chain links TRBV19 to TRBJ2-2, with 7 positions matching TRBD2. The J segment lost 6 bases and the V segment lost 5 bases, leaving 9 bases of the junction unmatched. CDR1 is LNHDA, CDR2 SQIVND, per germline (reference sequence). The CDR3 is made up of 15 amino acids. The CDR3 sequence: CASSSLGGSAGELFF. In DNA, the CDR3 is TGTGCCAGTAGTTCCCTCGGCGGGAGCGCCGGGGAGCTGTTTTTT.

This clonotype was picked up many times. CDR3 sequence (DNA): TGTGCCAGCAGTCTGTCAGGGGCTTATGGCTACACCTTC. It is translated as CASSLSGAYGYTF. The chain links TRBV27 to TRBJ1-2; TRBD1 is a possible D gene (6 bases). V dropped 5 bases and J dropped 5 bases, with 12 bases sitting between them. The CDR3 runs to 13 residues. Germline values: CDR1 MNHEY, CDR2 SMNVEV (reference sequence).

This clonotype was picked up many times. The chain uses TRBV29-1 and TRBJ1-2, with D possibly matching TRBD1 (5 bases). Germline-derived CDR1 and CDR2 are SQVTM and ANQGSEA. V dropped 4 bases and J dropped 4 bases, with 13 bases sitting between them. The length of the CDR3 is 13 residues. This chain's CDR3 is CSVVAGTGYGYTF. CDR3 coding DNA: TGCAGCGTTGTTGCCGGGACGGGCTATGGCTACACCTTC. The entire variable domain, with the rest obtained from reference TRBV29-1 and TRBJ1-2, is as follows: SAVISQKPSRDICQRGTSLTIQCQVDSQVTMMFWYRQQPGQSLTLIATANQGSEATYESGFVIDKFPISRPNLTFSTLTVSNMSPEDSSIYLCSVVAGTGYGYTFGSGTRLTVV.

The sample holds many counts of this clonotype. J is TRBJ1-2 and V is TRBV28; 9 positions match TRBD1. The CDR3 extends over 14 amino acids. V lost 6 bases to trimming and J lost 4 bases; unmatched junction nucleotides: 6. Looked up from germline, CDR1 is MDHEN and CDR2 is SYDVKM. CDR3 loop: CASSSRTGVYGYTF. The CDR3 region has the DNA TGTGCCAGCAGCTCAAGGACAGGGGTCTATGGCTACACCTTC.

Ten or more counts support this clonotype. The V call is TRBV28, the J call TRBJ2-7; TRBD1 matches at 9 bases. The CDR3 has 15 amino acids. With 5 bases clipped from V and 5 bases from J, the junction kept 10 bases outside the gene matches. Germline V lookup: CDR1 MDHEN, CDR2 SYDVKM. In nucleotides, the CDR3 is TGTGCCAGCAGTCTACCGGGACAGGGTGTGCACGAGCAGTACTTC. Protein product: CASSLPGQGVHEQYF.

This clonotype was found many times. The J gene is TRBJ2-7, the V gene TRBV6-2 or TRBV6-3; possible D gene TRBD2, 6 bases. The CDR3 is 14 residues long. The ends were cut back, 6 bases at V and 4 bases at J, with 16 bases in the middle. CDR1 is MNHEY, CDR2 SVGEGT, per germline. The CDR3 region is CASRGLGSAYEQYF. Here the CDR3 DNA reads TGTGCCAGCAGGGGACTTGGGTCGGCATACGAGCAGTACTTC.

This clonotype was seen at least ten times. The rearrangement links TRBV28 to TRBJ2-2; 9 nucleotides line up with TRBD1. The V gene end was trimmed by 3 bases and the J gene end by 6 bases; junction bases not matched to a gene: 17. CDR1 and CDR2 from the germline V gene are MDHEN and SYDVKM. The CDR3 length is 19 residues. CDR3 sequence: CASSFWGQGIWRGPGELFF. CDR3 sequence (DNA): TGTGCCAGCAGTTTTTGGGGACAGGGTATTTGGAGAGGGCCCGGGGAGCTGTTTTTT.

This clonotype was detected ten times or more. The gene calls are TRBV7-2 and TRBJ2-1, with 8 bases identical to TRBD2. The junction had 9 bases not matched to a gene; V was cut back by 2 bases and J by 3 bases. CDR1 and CDR2 from the germline V gene are SGHTA and FQGNSA. The CDR3 consists of 17 residues. CDR3 region: CASSLKEAGVGYNEQFF. For the CDR3, the DNA is TGTGCCAGCAGCTTAAAGGAAGCGGGGGTTGGCTACAATGAGCAGTTCTTC.

CDR3 sequence: CSAPWGGEDEQYF. Here the CDR3 DNA reads TGCAGTGCCCCCTGGGGGGGTGAGGACGAGCAGTACTTC. The J gene is TRBJ2-7, the V gene TRBV20-1; 7 nucleotides match TRBD2. Trimming cost V 6 bases and J 5 bases; bases outside gene matches: 10. Per the germline V gene, CDR1 is DFQATT and CDR2 is SNEGSKA (reference sequence). The CDR3 length is 13 residues.

There are many counts of this clonotype. This chain joins TRBV12-3 or TRBV12-4 and TRBJ2-1, with a possible D match to TRBD2 (6 bases). Trimming removed 6 bases at V and 3 bases at J, with 18 bases between. CDR3 length: 16 amino acids. The CDR3 DNA reads as TGTGCCAGCAGCCCCATCGGGAGAGGGTACTACAATGAGCAGTTCTTC. Translating it yields CASSPIGRGYYNEQFF.

The sample holds many counts of this clonotype. This chain links TRBV20-1 with TRBJ2-7; D is perhaps TRBD2 (6 bases). CDR1 is DFQATT, CDR2 SNEGSKA, per germline (reference sequence). There are 16 residues in the CDR3. Trimming took 0 bases from V and 0 from J, leaving 15 bases between them. CDR3 in DNA: TGCAGTGCTAGAGATTCCGGGACTGTTTACTCCTACGAGCAGTACTTC. It is translated as CSARDSGTVYSYEQYF.

As for this clonotype: A much larger clonotype is one base distant, so this may be a read error. The V call is TRBV18, the J call TRBJ2-5; a weak D match, TRBD1 (5 bases). Trimming took off 5 bases at V and 6 bases at J, with 16 bases between the two ends. The CDR3 consists of 14 residues. Germline loops: CDR1 KGHSH, CDR2 LQKENI. CDR3 residues: CASSGVGATKTQYF. CDR3 bases: TGTGCCAGCTCAGGTGTAGGGGCCACAAAGACCCAGTACTTC.

At least ten counts were recorded for this clonotype. The genes are TRBV12-5 and TRBJ2-1; 7 bases agree with TRBD1. Germline CDR1 LGHNT, CDR2 FRNRAP. CDR3 size: 14 residues. The junction had 5 bases not matched to a gene; V was cut back by 6 bases and J by 3 bases. The CDR3 DNA reads as TGTGCTAGTGGGGGGACAGCACTCTACAATGAGCAGTTCTTC. It is translated as CASGGTALYNEQFF.

At least ten counts were recorded for this clonotype. The V and J genes are TRBV20-1 and TRBJ2-1, with TRBD1 as a possible D gene (6 bases). The germline V gene has CDR1 DFQATT and CDR2 SNEGSKA (reference sequence). V shed 2 bases and J shed 0 bases, with 14 bases lying between them. This CDR3 is 16 amino acids long. CDR3 amino acids: CSARTSTGISYNEQFF. In nucleotides, the CDR3 is TGCAGTGCTAGAACATCGACAGGTATCTCCTACAATGAGCAGTTCTTC.